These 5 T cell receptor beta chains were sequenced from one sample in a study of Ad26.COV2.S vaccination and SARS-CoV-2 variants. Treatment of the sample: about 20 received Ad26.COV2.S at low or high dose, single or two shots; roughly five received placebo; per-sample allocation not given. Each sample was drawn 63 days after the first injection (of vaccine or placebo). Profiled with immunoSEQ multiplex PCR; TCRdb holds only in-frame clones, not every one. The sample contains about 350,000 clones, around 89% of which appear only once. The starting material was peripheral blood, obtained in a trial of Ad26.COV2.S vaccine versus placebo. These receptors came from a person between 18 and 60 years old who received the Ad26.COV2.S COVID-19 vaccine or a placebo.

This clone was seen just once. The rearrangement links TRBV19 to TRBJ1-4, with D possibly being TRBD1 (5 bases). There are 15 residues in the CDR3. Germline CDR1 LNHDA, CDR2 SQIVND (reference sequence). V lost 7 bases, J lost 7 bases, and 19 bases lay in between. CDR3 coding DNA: TGTGCCAGTAAAGGTTCCGACAGCCGAGGTGAAAAACTGTTTTTT. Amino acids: CASKGSDSRGEKLFF.

The CDR3 nucleotides read TGTGCCAGTAGTACCTCCGCGGTCTATGGCTACACCTTC. Its translation is CASSTSAVYGYTF. The chain employs TRBV19 and TRBJ1-2, with D unresolved. CDR3 length equals 13 residues. Trimming took 4 bases from V and 4 from J, leaving 10 bases between them. The V gene's germline CDR1 is LNHDA and CDR2 SQIVND (reference sequence).

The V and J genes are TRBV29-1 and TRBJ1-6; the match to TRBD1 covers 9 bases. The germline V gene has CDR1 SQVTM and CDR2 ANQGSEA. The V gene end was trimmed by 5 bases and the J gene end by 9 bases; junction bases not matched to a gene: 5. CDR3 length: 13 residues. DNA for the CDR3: TGCAGCGTTCCGGGACAGGGTAGTTCACCCCTCCACTTT. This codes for CSVPGQGSSPLHF.

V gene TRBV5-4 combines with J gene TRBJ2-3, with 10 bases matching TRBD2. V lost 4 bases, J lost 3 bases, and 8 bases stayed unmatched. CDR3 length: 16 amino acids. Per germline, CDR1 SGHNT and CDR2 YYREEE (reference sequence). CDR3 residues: CASSPSPGLATDTQYF. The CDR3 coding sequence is TGTGCCAGCAGCCCATCCCCGGGACTAGCGACAGATACGCAGTATTTT.

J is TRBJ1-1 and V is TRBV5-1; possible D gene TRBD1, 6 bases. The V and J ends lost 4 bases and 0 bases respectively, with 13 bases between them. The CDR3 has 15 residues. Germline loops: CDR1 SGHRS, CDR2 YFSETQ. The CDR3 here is CASSPLDSLNTEAFF. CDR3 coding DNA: TGCGCCAGCAGCCCCTTGGACAGCTTGAACACTGAAGCTTTCTTT.